Here is one TCR beta chain with its context. V gave up 9 bases and J gave up 3 bases, with 16 bases separating them. The germline V gene has CDR1 SGHDT and CDR2 YYEEEE. The CDR3 has 13 residues. Making TCR cDNA involved 5'RACE template switching, which added UMIs and a universal primer site. In TCRdb, the 5' RACE reads were re-called with MiXCR into one record per CDR3 protein. The sample carries some 49,000 distinct CDR3 sequences, around 6.8% recorded once. This sample was taken from a study of T cells after yellow fever vaccination. About the study: Fractions low in cell number were prepared with SMART-Seq v4 Ultra Low Input. The study, taken as a whole, reports: Reappearance after the booster was observed for most primary-vaccination clones (roughly 97% CD4, more than 70% CD8). On day 0, almost all vaccine-responding clonotypes were undetectable in sorted memory subsets.

This material consisted of PBMCs, either bulk or a sorted T-cell subset (CD4+, CD8+, memory, or dextramer-sorted; not recorded which), taken 45 days after the yellow fever booster vaccination. This sequence joins TRBV5-6 and TRBJ2-7; D could derive from TRBD1 or TRBD2 (5 bases each). The receptor comes from a man aged 25 to 40 who received the YFV17D yellow fever vaccine. The CDR3 here is CAMSPGLNYEQYF. The CDR3 DNA follows: TGTGCCATGAGCCCGGGGCTCAACTACGAGCAGTACTTC.